This is a list of T cell receptor beta chains from one sample in a study of T cell responses to AZD1222 COVID-19 vaccine. The repertoire was sequenced with immunoSEQ multiplex PCR; TCRdb's copy has only in-frame clones and lacks some. The sample includes 91,000 or so clones, roughly 90% seen only once; the top ten take less than 4%. The sample in question was peripheral blood, obtained 28 days after the second AZD1222 dose. Receptors were obtained from an adult who received the AZD1222 COVID-19 vaccine. Each CDR3 is given with its conserved first and last residue. The D gene is left open where the match is weak. Size is omitted from some rows. Given values are once, few, many or a class for expanded clones.

V gene	J gene	clone size	D gene	CDR3 DNA	CDR3 protein
TRBV4-3	TRBJ1-4	-	-	TGCGCCAGCAGCCAGGGTCTTGGGGTAACTAATGAAAAACTGTTTTTT	CASSQGLGVTNEKLFF
TRBV9	TRBJ2-1	-	-	TGTGCCAGCAGCGTAGAGGGCCGGAGTCCCTACAATGAGCAGTTCTTC	CASSVEGRSPYNEQFF
TRBV11-3	TRBJ2-1	-	-	TGTGCCAGCAGCCTCGGGGGTGAGCAGTTCTTC	CASSLGGEQFF
TRBV9	TRBJ2-5	-	TRBD1	TGTGCCAGCAGCGCGACCCAGGGACAGCTCAAAGAGACCCAGTACTTC	CASSATQGQLKETQYF
TRBV4-1	TRBJ1-5	-	TRBD1	TGCGCCAGCAGCCTCAGACAGGGCTACAATCAGCCCCAGCATTTT	CASSLRQGYNQPQHF
TRBV6-5	TRBJ1-5	-	TRBD1	TGTGCCAGCAGTATCGAGACAGGGAGTCGTCAGCCCCAGCATTTT	CASSIETGSRQPQHF
TRBV9	TRBJ1-6	once	-	TGTGCCAGCAGCGTAGGGGGGGAAGCCTATAATTCACCCCTCCACTTT	CASSVGGEAYNSPLHF
TRBV11-3	TRBJ2-1	-	TRBD2	TGTGCCAGCAGCTTGGGGGTCGGGACTAGGTCCCGTGAGCAGTTCTTC	CASSLGVGTRSREQFF
TRBV7-2	TRBJ1-5	-	-	TGTGCCAGCAGCTCCCAGGGGAGTGGTCAGCCCCAGCATTTT	CASSSQGSGQPQHF
TRBV3-1/TRBV3-2	TRBJ2-5	-	TRBD1	TGTGCCAGCAGCCCTAGGACAGGGGGTGGGGAGACCCAGTACTTC	CASSPRTGGGETQYF
TRBV18	TRBJ2-5	once	TRBD2	TGTGCCAGCTCACCTCGTTCGGGGGGGACAGAGACCCAGTACTTC	CASSPRSGGTETQYF
TRBV9	TRBJ2-7	-	TRBD2	TGTGCCAGCAGCCCTAGCGGGGAGTCCTACGAGCAGTACTTC	CASSPSGESYEQYF
TRBV9	TRBJ1-1	few	-	TGTGCCAGCAGTCCTAGGAGGGGGGGCAACACTGAAGCTTTCTTT	CASSPRRGGNTEAFF
TRBV4-1	TRBJ1-4	-	TRBD1	TGCGCCAGCAGCCGCGGGACAGGGGATGAAAAACTGTTTTTT	CASSRGTGDEKLFF
TRBV7-3	TRBJ2-5	-	TRBD2	TGTGCCAGCAGCTCCGGACTAGCGGGGGAGACCCAGTACTTC	CASSSGLAGETQYF
TRBV5-1	TRBJ2-1	-	TRBD1	TGCGCCAGCAGCCTAAGGACAGGGGGCGCGGAGTTCTTC	CASSLRTGGAEFF
TRBV5-1	TRBJ2-7	-	-	TGCGCCAGCAGCTTAACAGGTACCTCCTACGAGCAGTACTTC	CASSLTGTSYEQYF
TRBV5-1	TRBJ1-4	-	-	TGCGCCAGCAGCGAGAACTCAGGAACCCTCGGGGAAAAACTGTTTTTT	CASSENSGTLGEKLFF
TRBV6-5	TRBJ2-5	-	TRBD2	TGTGCCAGCAGGGAGGGACTAGCGGTCCGAGAGACCCAGTACTTC	CASREGLAVRETQYF
TRBV7-9	TRBJ2-7	-	-	TGTGCCAGCAGCGAACAGGGCTACGAGCAGTACTTC	CASSEQGYEQYF
TRBV24-1	TRBJ2-5	-	TRBD1	TGTGCCACCAGTGATACGCAGGGGGAGAGGGAGACCCAGTACTTC	CATSDTQGERETQYF
TRBV19	TRBJ1-5	-	TRBD1	TGTGCCAGTAGGGATCCAGGGGGCGATTATCAGCCCCAGCATTTT	CASRDPGGDYQPQHF
TRBV2	TRBJ1-5	few	TRBD1	TGTGCCAGCGGACAGGGGAAGGCAGGACAGCCCCAGCATTTT	CASGQGKAGQPQHF
TRBV11-2	TRBJ1-4	few	TRBD1	TGTGCCAGCAGCTTAAAAGGACAGGGGGCAACTAATGAAAAACTGTTTTTT	CASSLKGQGATNEKLFF
TRBV11-3	TRBJ2-5	-	TRBD1	TGTGCCAGCAGCCTGGGACAGGGGTCGGAGACCCAGTACTTC	CASSLGQGSETQYF
TRBV7-9	TRBJ1-3	-	-	TGTGCCAGCAGCCCATACCATACCGATGGCTCTGGAAACACCATATATTTT	CASSPYHTDGSGNTIYF
TRBV5-1	TRBJ2-1	-	TRBD2	TGCGCCAGCAGCTTGATGCGGTGGGTCCTAGCGGGGGCCTACAATGAGCAGTTCTTC	CASSLMRWVLAGAYNEQFF
TRBV4-2	TRBJ2-5	-	-	TGTGCCAGCAGCCAACCTGGAACAGGGGAGGGAGAGACCCAGTACTTC	CASSQPGTGEGETQYF
TRBV27	TRBJ1-1	-	-	TGTGCCAGCAGCCGACTTGGGGCTCGTTTGAACACTGAAGCTTTCTTT	CASSRLGARLNTEAFF
TRBV11-2	TRBJ1-1	-	-	TGTGCCAGCAGCCTCCAAGGGGGGAACACTGAAGCTTTCTTT	CASSLQGGNTEAFF
TRBV7-9	TRBJ1-5	-	-	TGTGCCAGCAGCTTAGAGGGTGGTCACCAGCCCCAGCATTTT	CASSLEGGHQPQHF
TRBV28	TRBJ1-5	once	TRBD1	TGTGCCAGCAGCCCGGGACAGGGGTCCCTTCAGCCCCAGCATTTT	CASSPGQGSLQPQHF
TRBV25-1	TRBJ2-5	-	-	TGTGCCAGCAGTGAATACTGGACCCAAGAGACCCAGTACTTC	CASSEYWTQETQYF
TRBV20-1	TRBJ2-3	once	TRBD2	TGCAGTGCTAGTTTGCGGGGGGCAAAAGATACGCAGTATTTT	CSASLRGAKDTQYF
TRBV5-5	TRBJ2-5	few	-	TGTGCCAGCAGCTTGGATCCGTTAGAGACCCAGTACTTC	CASSLDPLETQYF
TRBV12-3/TRBV12-4	TRBJ1-1	-	-	TGTGCCAGCAGTACTACAGCGAACACTGAAGCTTTCTTT	CASSTTANTEAFF
TRBV7-2	TRBJ2-2	-	-	TGTGCCAGCAGTCTAACATCCGGCACCGGGGAGCTGTTTTTT	CASSLTSGTGELFF
TRBV4-3	TRBJ2-7	-	TRBD1	TGCGCCAGCAGCCAAGATTGGGCAGGGGGCGAGCAGTACTTC	CASSQDWAGGEQYF
TRBV9	TRBJ1-2	once	-	TGTGCCAGCAGCGTAATGTGGAGCGGACACTATGGCTACACCTTC	CASSVMWSGHYGYTF
TRBV5-1	TRBJ2-3	-	TRBD2	TGCGCCAGCAGCTTTCGGCTAGCGGGGGAACCGAGCACAGATACGCAGTATTTT	CASSFRLAGEPSTDTQYF
TRBV2	TRBJ1-5	-	TRBD1	TGTGCCAGCAACTTAAGACAGGGGGGCAATCAGCCCCAGCATTTT	CASNLRQGGNQPQHF
TRBV12-5	TRBJ1-1	-	-	TGTGCTAGTGGTGGCAACGTACAGCGCACTGAAGCTTTCTTT	CASGGNVQRTEAFF